One T cell receptor beta chain is described in this entry. The data belong to a study of T cell changes during pregnancy in multiple sclerosis. J gave up 6 bases and V 7 bases, and 6 bases lay outside the gene matches. Germline loops: CDR1 LNHDA, CDR2 SQIVND (reference sequence). There are 14 residues in the CDR3. Some clones are missing from TCRdb's copy, which holds only in-frame ones; the method was immunoSEQ multiplex PCR. The table lists fewer than 55,000 clones, around 90% of them singletons. This chain connects TRBV19 to TRBJ2-2; 9 nucleotides align to TRBD1. The sequenced sample was peripheral blood, obtained in the first trimester of pregnancy. This clonotype was obtained from a female donor with multiple sclerosis, enrolled in a pregnancy study. CDR3 region: CASTATGGAGELFF. The CDR3 bases are TGTGCCAGTACCGCGACAGGGGGGGCCGGGGAGCTGTTTTTT.